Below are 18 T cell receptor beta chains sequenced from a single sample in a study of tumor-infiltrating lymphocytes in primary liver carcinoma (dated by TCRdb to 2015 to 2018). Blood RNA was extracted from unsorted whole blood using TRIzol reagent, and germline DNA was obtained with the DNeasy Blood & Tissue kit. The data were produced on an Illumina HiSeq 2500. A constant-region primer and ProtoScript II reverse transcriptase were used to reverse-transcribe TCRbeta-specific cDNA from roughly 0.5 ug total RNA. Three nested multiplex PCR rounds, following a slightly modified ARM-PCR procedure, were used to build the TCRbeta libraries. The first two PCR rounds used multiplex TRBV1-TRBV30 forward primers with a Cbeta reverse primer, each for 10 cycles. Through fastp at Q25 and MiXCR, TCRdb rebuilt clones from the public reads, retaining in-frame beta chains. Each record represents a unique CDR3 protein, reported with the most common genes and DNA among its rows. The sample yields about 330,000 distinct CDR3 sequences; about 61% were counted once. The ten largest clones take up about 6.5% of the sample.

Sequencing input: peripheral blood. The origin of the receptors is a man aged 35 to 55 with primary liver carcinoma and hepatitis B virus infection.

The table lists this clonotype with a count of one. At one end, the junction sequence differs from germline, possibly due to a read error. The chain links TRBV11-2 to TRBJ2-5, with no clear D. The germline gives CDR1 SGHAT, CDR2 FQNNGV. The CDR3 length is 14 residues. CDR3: CARSCLVIIETQYF. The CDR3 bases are TGTGCCAGGAGCTGTCTAGTTATTATCGAGACCCAGTACTTC. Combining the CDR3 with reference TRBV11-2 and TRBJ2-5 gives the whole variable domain EAGVAQSPRYKIIEKRQSVAFWCNPISGHATLYWYQQILGQGPKLLIQFQNNGVVDDSQLPKDRFSAERLKGVDSTLKIQPAKLEDSAVYLCARSCLVIIETQYFGPGTRLLVL.

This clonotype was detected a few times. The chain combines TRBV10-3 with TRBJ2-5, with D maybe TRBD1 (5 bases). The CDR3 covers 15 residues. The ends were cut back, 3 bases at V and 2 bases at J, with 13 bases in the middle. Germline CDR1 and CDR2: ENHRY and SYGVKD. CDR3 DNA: TGTGCCATCAGTGAAGGGGCGGTTGCACAAGAGACCCAGTACTTC. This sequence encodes CAISEGAVAQETQYF.

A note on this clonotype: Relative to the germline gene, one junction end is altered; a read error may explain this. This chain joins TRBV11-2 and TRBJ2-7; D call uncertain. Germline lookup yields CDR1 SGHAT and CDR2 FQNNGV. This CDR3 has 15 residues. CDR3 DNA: TGTGCCAGCAGTTTAGTTTCCGATACGTCCTACGAGCAGTACTTC. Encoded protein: CASSLVSDTSYEQYF.

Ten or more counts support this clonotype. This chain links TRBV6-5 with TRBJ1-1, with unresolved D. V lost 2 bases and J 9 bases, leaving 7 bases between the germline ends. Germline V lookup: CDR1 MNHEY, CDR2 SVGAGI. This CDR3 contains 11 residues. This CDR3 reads CASSYLTKAFF. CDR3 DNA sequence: TGTGCCAGCAGTTACCTAACAAAAGCTTTCTTT.

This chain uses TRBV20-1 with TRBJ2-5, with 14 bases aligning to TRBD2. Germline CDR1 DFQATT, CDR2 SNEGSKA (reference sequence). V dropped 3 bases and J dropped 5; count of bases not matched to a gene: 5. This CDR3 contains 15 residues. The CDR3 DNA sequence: TGCAGTGCTAGTCCCGGGACTAGCGGGAGTGAGACCCAGTACTTC. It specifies CSASPGTSGSETQYF.

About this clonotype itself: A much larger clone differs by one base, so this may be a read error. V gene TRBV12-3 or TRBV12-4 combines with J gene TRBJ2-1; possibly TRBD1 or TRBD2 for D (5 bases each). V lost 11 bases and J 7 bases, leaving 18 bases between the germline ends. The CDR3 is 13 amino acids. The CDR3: CAGTDEGRNEQFF. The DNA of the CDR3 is TGTGCCGGCACCGACGAGGGACGGAATGAGCAGTTCTTC.

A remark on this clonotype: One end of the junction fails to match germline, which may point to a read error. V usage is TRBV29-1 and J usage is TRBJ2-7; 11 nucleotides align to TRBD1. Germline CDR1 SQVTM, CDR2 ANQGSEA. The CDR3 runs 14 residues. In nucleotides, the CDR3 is TGTAGCGTTAGTGGGAGGACAGGGGGCCACGAGCAGTACTTC. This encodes CSVSGRTGGHEQYF.

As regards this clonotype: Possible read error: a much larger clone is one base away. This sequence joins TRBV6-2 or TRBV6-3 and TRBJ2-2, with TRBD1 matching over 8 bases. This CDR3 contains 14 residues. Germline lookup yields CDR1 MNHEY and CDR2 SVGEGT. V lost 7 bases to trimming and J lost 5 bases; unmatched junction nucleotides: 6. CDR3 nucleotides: TGTGCCAGCAACAAGACAGGGGAGACCGGGGAGCTGTTTTTT. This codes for CASNKTGETGELFF.

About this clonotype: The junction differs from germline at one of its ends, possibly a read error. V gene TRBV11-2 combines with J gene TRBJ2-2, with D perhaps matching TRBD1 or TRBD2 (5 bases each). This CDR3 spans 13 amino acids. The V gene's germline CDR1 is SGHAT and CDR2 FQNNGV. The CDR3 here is CAGSRGNTVELFF. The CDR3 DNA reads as TGTGCCGGCAGCCGGGGCAACACCGTGGAGCTGTTTTTT. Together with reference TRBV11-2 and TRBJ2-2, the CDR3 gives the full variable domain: EAGVAQSPRYKIIEKRQSVAFWCNPISGHATLYWYQQILGQGPKLLIQFQNNGVVDDSQLPKDRFSAERLKGVDSTLKIQPAKLEDSAVYLCAGSRGNTVELFFGEGSRLTVL.

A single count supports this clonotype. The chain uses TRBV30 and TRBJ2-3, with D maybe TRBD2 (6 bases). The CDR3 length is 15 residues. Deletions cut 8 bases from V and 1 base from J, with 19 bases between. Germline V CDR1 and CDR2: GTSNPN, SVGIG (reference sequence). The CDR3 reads CAGGSRTGRTDTQYF. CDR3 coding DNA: TGTGCCGGGGGGTCTAGAACGGGACGCACAGATACGCAGTATTTT.

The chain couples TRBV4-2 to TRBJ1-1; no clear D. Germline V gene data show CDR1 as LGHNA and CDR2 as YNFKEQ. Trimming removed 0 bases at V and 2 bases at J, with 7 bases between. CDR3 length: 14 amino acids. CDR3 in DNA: TGTGCCAGCAGCCAAGATATGCTTAACACTGAAGCTTTCTTT. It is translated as CASSQDMLNTEAFF.

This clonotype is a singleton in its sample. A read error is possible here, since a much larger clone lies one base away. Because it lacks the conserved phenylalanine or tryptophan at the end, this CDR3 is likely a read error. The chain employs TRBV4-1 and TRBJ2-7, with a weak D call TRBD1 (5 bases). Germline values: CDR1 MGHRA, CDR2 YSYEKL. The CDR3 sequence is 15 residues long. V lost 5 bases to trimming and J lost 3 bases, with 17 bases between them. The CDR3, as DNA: TGCGCCAGCAGCTCCTCATGGGGTCAGGGCTACGAGCAGTACTTA. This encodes CASSSSWGQGYEQYL.

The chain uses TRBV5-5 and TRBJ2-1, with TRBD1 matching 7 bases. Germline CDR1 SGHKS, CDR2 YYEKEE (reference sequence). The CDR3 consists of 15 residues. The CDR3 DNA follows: TGTCCTAGCAGCCTGACAGGGCCCCCGTCTGATGAGCAGTTCTTC. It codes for CPSSLTGPPSDEQFF.

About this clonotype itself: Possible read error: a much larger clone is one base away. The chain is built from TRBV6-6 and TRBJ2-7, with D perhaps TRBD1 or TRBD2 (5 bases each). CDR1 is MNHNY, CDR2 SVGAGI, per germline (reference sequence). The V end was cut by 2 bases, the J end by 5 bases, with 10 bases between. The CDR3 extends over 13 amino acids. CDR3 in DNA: TGTGCCAGCAGTTACAGGGACGGTCACGAGCAGTACTTC. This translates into CASSYRDGHEQYF.

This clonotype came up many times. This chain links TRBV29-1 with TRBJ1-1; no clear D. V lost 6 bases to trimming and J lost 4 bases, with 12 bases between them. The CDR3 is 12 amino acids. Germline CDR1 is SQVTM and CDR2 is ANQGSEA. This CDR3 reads CSVTYSTTEAFF. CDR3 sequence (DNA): TGCAGCGTGACCTACTCAACCACTGAAGCTTTCTTT.

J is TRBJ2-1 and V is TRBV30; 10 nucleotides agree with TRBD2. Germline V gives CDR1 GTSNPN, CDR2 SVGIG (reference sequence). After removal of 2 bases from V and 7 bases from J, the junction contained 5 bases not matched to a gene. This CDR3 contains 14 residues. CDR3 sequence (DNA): TGTGCCTGGAGTCCGCTAGCGGGGGTAAATGAGCAGTTCTTC. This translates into CAWSPLAGVNEQFF.

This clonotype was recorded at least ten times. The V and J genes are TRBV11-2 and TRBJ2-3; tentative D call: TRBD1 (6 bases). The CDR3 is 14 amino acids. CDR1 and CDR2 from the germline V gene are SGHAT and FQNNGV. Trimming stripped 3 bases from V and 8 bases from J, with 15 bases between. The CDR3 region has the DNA TGTGCCAGCAGCTTCAATACAGGGTGGGTTACGCAGTATTTT. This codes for CASSFNTGWVTQYF.

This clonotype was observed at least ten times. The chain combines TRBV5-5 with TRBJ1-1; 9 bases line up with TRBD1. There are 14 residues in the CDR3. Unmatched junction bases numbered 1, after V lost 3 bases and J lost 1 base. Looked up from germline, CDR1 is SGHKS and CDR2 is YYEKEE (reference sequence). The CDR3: CASSWGQGNTEAFF. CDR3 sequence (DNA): TGTGCCAGCAGCTGGGGACAGGGGAACACTGAAGCTTTCTTT.